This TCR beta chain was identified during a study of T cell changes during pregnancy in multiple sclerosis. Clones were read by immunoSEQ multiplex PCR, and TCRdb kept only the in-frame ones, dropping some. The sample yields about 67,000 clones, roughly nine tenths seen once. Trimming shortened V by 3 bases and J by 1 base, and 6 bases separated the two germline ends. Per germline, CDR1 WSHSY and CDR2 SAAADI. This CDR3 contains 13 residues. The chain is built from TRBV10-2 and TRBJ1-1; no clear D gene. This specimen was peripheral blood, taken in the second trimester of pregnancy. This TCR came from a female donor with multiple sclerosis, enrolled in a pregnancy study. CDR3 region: CASSEQSNTEAFF. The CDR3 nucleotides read TGCGCCAGCAGTGAACAGTCGAACACTGAAGCTTTCTTT.